Listed below are T cell receptor beta chains from one sample, sequenced in a study of Graves' ophthalmopathy and Graves' hyperthyroidism. Each CDR3 protein is one row after TCRdb ran MiXCR on the multiplex PCR reads. The table records more than 1,000,000 distinct CDR3 sequences, around a third of them present only once. The material sequenced was peripheral blood or thyroid tissue (not recorded which). The receptors derive from an adult man with Graves' hyperthyroidism. CDR3s include the opening cysteine and the closing phenylalanine or tryptophan. D genes are given only for firm matches. Only part of the rows carry a size: once, few, many, or a class if the clone is expanded.

j_call: TRBJ1-5; cdr3_length: 13; d_call: NA; v_call: TRBV29-1; clone_size: many; cdr3_aa: CSVGGARNQPQHF; cdr3_nt: TGCAGCGTTGGGGGGGCCAGGAATCAGCCCCAGCATTTT
j_call: TRBJ1-6; cdr3_length: 18; d_call: NA; v_call: TRBV19; clone_size: NA; cdr3_aa: CATGQLNTGSSYNSPLHF; cdr3_nt: TGTGCCACCGGACAGCTGAACACCGGGAGCTCCTATAATTCACCCCTCCACTTT
j_call: TRBJ1-2; cdr3_length: 15; d_call: TRBD1; v_call: TRBV11-2; clone_size: many; cdr3_aa: CASSHTGGLNYGYTF; cdr3_nt: TGTGCCAGCAGCCACACAGGGGGACTTAACTATGGCTACACCTTC
j_call: TRBJ1-4; cdr3_length: 14; d_call: NA; v_call: TRBV29-1; clone_size: NA; cdr3_aa: CSVERGEADEKLFF; cdr3_nt: TGCAGCGTTGAAAGGGGTGAGGCAGATGAAAAACTGTTTTTT
j_call: TRBJ1-3; cdr3_length: 14; d_call: NA; v_call: TRBV29-1; clone_size: NA; cdr3_aa: CSVVDPGSGNTIYF; cdr3_nt: TGCAGCGTCGTGGACCCAGGCTCTGGAAACACCATATATTTT
j_call: TRBJ2-7; cdr3_length: 16; d_call: TRBD1; v_call: TRBV20-1; clone_size: few; cdr3_aa: CSARDWSGTDLYEQYF; cdr3_nt: TGCAGTGCTAGAGATTGGTCCGGGACAGACCTCTACGAGCAGTACTTC
j_call: TRBJ2-5; cdr3_length: 11; d_call: NA; v_call: TRBV20-1; clone_size: NA; cdr3_aa: CSARDPTTQYF; cdr3_nt: TGCAGTGCTAGAGACCCCACGACCCAGTACTTC
j_call: TRBJ2-7; cdr3_length: 11; d_call: NA; v_call: TRBV12-3/TRBV12-4; clone_size: many; cdr3_aa: CASSFGGEQYF; cdr3_nt: TGTGCCAGCAGTTTTGGGGGCGAGCAGTACTTC
j_call: TRBJ1-2; cdr3_length: 14; d_call: NA; v_call: TRBV15; clone_size: many; cdr3_aa: CATSRDRPDYGYTF; cdr3_nt: TGTGCCACCAGCAGAGATAGGCCTGATTATGGCTACACCTTC
j_call: TRBJ2-3; cdr3_length: 14; d_call: NA; v_call: TRBV5-1; clone_size: few; cdr3_aa: CASSPDRSTDTQYF; cdr3_nt: TGCGCCAGCAGCCCTGACCGCAGCACAGATACGCAGTATTTT
j_call: TRBJ2-5; cdr3_length: 18; d_call: TRBD2; v_call: TRBV19; clone_size: NA; cdr3_aa: CASSIMRPSGRYQETQYF; cdr3_nt: TGTGCCAGTAGTATTATGCGGCCTAGCGGGAGATATCAAGAGACCCAGTACTTC
j_call: TRBJ2-5; cdr3_length: 15; d_call: NA; v_call: TRBV10-2; clone_size: many; cdr3_aa: CASRGARTAQETQYF; cdr3_nt: TGCGCCAGCCGCGGGGCCCGGACCGCCCAAGAGACCCAGTACTTC
j_call: TRBJ2-5; cdr3_length: 14; d_call: TRBD2; v_call: TRBV25-1; clone_size: many; cdr3_aa: CASTPRGGTETQYF; cdr3_nt: TGTGCCAGCACCCCCCGGGGGGGGACGGAGACCCAGTACTTC
j_call: TRBJ1-3; cdr3_length: 15; d_call: NA; v_call: TRBV7-8; clone_size: NA; cdr3_aa: CASRSGGDSGNTIYF; cdr3_nt: TGTGCCAGCAGGTCGGGCGGCGACTCTGGAAACACCATATATTTT
j_call: TRBJ2-6; cdr3_length: 14; d_call: NA; v_call: TRBV20-1; clone_size: many; cdr3_aa: CSARDRSGANVLTF; cdr3_nt: TGCAGTGCTAGAGATAGATCTGGGGCCAACGTCCTGACTTTC
j_call: TRBJ2-6; cdr3_length: 19; d_call: NA; v_call: TRBV25-1; clone_size: few; cdr3_aa: CASQPHGTHLSTGANVLTF; cdr3_nt: TGTGCCAGTCAGCCCCACGGGACACATCTTTCCACTGGGGCCAACGTCCTGACTTTC
j_call: TRBJ1-2; cdr3_length: 13; d_call: NA; v_call: TRBV7-6; clone_size: many; cdr3_aa: CASSLTGTYGYTF; cdr3_nt: TGTGCCAGCAGCTTAACAGGGACCTATGGCTACACCTTC
j_call: TRBJ1-2; cdr3_length: 14; d_call: NA; v_call: TRBV5-1; clone_size: many; cdr3_aa: CASSLGQTSYGYTF; cdr3_nt: TGCGCCAGCAGCCTAGGACAGACCTCCTATGGCTACACCTTC
j_call: TRBJ1-3; cdr3_length: 14; d_call: NA; v_call: TRBV7-2; clone_size: many; cdr3_aa: CASSPQRAGNTIYF; cdr3_nt: TGTGCCAGCAGTCCTCAGAGGGCCGGAAACACCATATATTTT
j_call: TRBJ2-2; cdr3_length: 14; d_call: NA; v_call: TRBV29-1; clone_size: few; cdr3_aa: CSARGYANTGELFF; cdr3_nt: TGCAGCGCCCGAGGTTACGCGAACACCGGGGAGCTGTTTTTT
j_call: TRBJ1-4; cdr3_length: 15; d_call: NA; v_call: TRBV5-1; clone_size: few; cdr3_aa: CASSIGTSTNEKLFF; cdr3_nt: TGCGCCAGCAGCATAGGGACCTCAACTAATGAAAAACTGTTTTTT
j_call: TRBJ1-4; cdr3_length: 15; d_call: NA; v_call: TRBV7-8; clone_size: many; cdr3_aa: CASSRPVGPGEKLFF; cdr3_nt: TGTGCCAGCAGCCGGCCGGTGGGGCCAGGGGAAAAACTGTTTTTT
j_call: TRBJ2-5; cdr3_length: 13; d_call: NA; v_call: TRBV12-3/TRBV12-4; clone_size: many; cdr3_aa: CASSFKGAETQYF; cdr3_nt: TGTGCCAGCAGTTTCAAGGGTGCGGAGACCCAGTACTTC
j_call: TRBJ2-7; cdr3_length: 15; d_call: NA; v_call: TRBV4-3; clone_size: few; cdr3_aa: CASSLADRSAYEQYF; cdr3_nt: TGCGCCAGCAGCCTGGCCGACAGGAGTGCCTACGAGCAGTACTTC
j_call: TRBJ2-7; cdr3_length: 15; d_call: NA; v_call: TRBV6-1; clone_size: few; cdr3_aa: CASSATDNPYYEQYF; cdr3_nt: TGTGCCAGCAGTGCCACGGACAATCCGTACTACGAGCAGTACTTC
j_call: TRBJ1-1; cdr3_length: 12; d_call: NA; v_call: TRBV29-1; clone_size: NA; cdr3_aa: CSLRGSRTEAFF; cdr3_nt: TGCAGCTTACGGGGGTCCCGGACTGAAGCTTTCTTT
j_call: TRBJ1-6; cdr3_length: 15; d_call: TRBD1; v_call: TRBV20-1; clone_size: many; cdr3_aa: CSARDGQGSNSPLHF; cdr3_nt: TGCAGTGCTAGAGACGGACAGGGCTCCAATTCACCCCTCCACTTT
j_call: TRBJ2-2; cdr3_length: 14; d_call: NA; v_call: TRBV11-1; clone_size: NA; cdr3_aa: CAWSLDPTTGELFF; cdr3_nt: TGTGCCTGGAGCCTCGACCCAACCACCGGGGAGCTGTTTTTT
j_call: TRBJ1-6; cdr3_length: 11; d_call: NA; v_call: TRBV14; clone_size: NA; cdr3_aa: CDWQEDSPLHF; cdr3_nt: TGTGACTGGCAGGAGGATTCACCCCTCCACTTT
j_call: TRBJ2-6; cdr3_length: 19; d_call: NA; v_call: TRBV7-3; clone_size: many; cdr3_aa: CASSPPLGGFRSGANVLTF; cdr3_nt: TGTGCCAGCAGTCCTCCCCTTGGGGGCTTTCGGTCCGGGGCCAACGTCCTGACTTTC
j_call: TRBJ2-5; cdr3_length: 10; d_call: NA; v_call: TRBV20-1; clone_size: many; cdr3_aa: CSASSETQYF; cdr3_nt: TGCAGTGCTAGCTCGGAGACCCAGTACTTC
j_call: TRBJ2-7; cdr3_length: 15; d_call: NA; v_call: TRBV5-1; clone_size: NA; cdr3_aa: CASSSENAPGYERYF; cdr3_nt: TGCGCCAGCAGCTCAGAAAATGCCCCTGGCTACGAGCGGTACTTC
j_call: TRBJ2-2; cdr3_length: 14; d_call: NA; v_call: TRBV7-6; clone_size: NA; cdr3_aa: CTSSKPTASGELFF; cdr3_nt: TGTACCAGCAGCAAACCTACAGCGTCCGGGGAGCTGTTTTTT
j_call: TRBJ2-6; cdr3_length: 18; d_call: TRBD2; v_call: TRBV28; clone_size: NA; cdr3_aa: CASSYWGGSGSGANVLTF; cdr3_nt: TGTGCCAGCAGTTACTGGGGAGGGTCAGGGTCTGGGGCCAACGTCCTGACTTTC
j_call: TRBJ1-1; cdr3_length: 15; d_call: TRBD1; v_call: TRBV5-1; clone_size: NA; cdr3_aa: CASSLSRTGGTEAFF; cdr3_nt: TGTGCCAGCAGCTTATCTAGGACAGGGGGCACTGAAGCTTTCTTT
j_call: TRBJ1-5; cdr3_length: 15; d_call: TRBD1; v_call: TRBV7-2; clone_size: once; cdr3_aa: CASSFGTGHNQPQHF; cdr3_nt: TGTGCCAGCAGCTTCGGGACAGGTCATAATCAGCCCCAGCATTTT
j_call: TRBJ2-2; cdr3_length: 16; d_call: NA; v_call: TRBV6-5; clone_size: NA; cdr3_aa: CASSLGFGLDPGELFF; cdr3_nt: TGTGCCAGCAGTTTAGGGTTCGGTTTGGACCCCGGGGAGCTGTTTTTT
j_call: TRBJ1-5; cdr3_length: 14; d_call: NA; v_call: TRBV20-1; clone_size: many; cdr3_aa: CSAREGRDHQPQHF; cdr3_nt: TGCAGTGCTAGAGAAGGCAGAGATCATCAGCCCCAGCATTTT
j_call: TRBJ1-1; cdr3_length: 13; d_call: TRBD1; v_call: TRBV18; clone_size: few; cdr3_aa: CASSPDRVTEAFF; cdr3_nt: TGTGCCAGCTCACCGGACAGGGTCACTGAAGCTTTCTTT
j_call: TRBJ1-2; cdr3_length: 11; d_call: NA; v_call: TRBV24-1; clone_size: many; cdr3_aa: CATSGGDGYTF; cdr3_nt: TGTGCCACCAGTGGAGGGGATGGCTACACCTTC
j_call: TRBJ2-7; cdr3_length: 13; d_call: NA; v_call: TRBV11-2; clone_size: few; cdr3_aa: CASRRFDSYEQYF; cdr3_nt: TGTGCCAGCAGACGATTTGACAGCTACGAGCAGTACTTC
j_call: TRBJ1-5; cdr3_length: 11; d_call: NA; v_call: TRBV24-1; clone_size: NA; cdr3_aa: CAIGAGQPQHF; cdr3_nt: TGTGCCATTGGGGCAGGACAGCCCCAGCATTTT
j_call: TRBJ1-6; cdr3_length: 16; d_call: TRBD1; v_call: TRBV12-3/TRBV12-4; clone_size: many; cdr3_aa: CASRDRGKSYNSPLHF; cdr3_nt: TGTGCCAGCAGGGACAGGGGGAAATCCTATAATTCACCCCTCCACTTT
j_call: TRBJ1-5; cdr3_length: 14; d_call: TRBD1; v_call: TRBV7-2; clone_size: NA; cdr3_aa: CASSIGQENQPQHF; cdr3_nt: TGTGCCAGCAGCATCGGACAGGAGAATCAGCCCCAGCATTTT
j_call: TRBJ2-5; cdr3_length: 17; d_call: TRBD2; v_call: TRBV2; clone_size: NA; cdr3_aa: CASSEATSGGGLETQYF; cdr3_nt: TGTGCCAGCAGTGAAGCAACTAGCGGGGGGGGCTTGGAGACCCAGTACTTC
j_call: TRBJ1-5; cdr3_length: 15; d_call: TRBD1; v_call: TRBV6-2/TRBV6-3; clone_size: NA; cdr3_aa: CASSYSRGGSQPQHF; cdr3_nt: TGTGCCAGCAGTTACTCGAGAGGGGGCAGTCAGCCCCAGCATTTT
j_call: TRBJ2-7; cdr3_length: 15; d_call: NA; v_call: TRBV10-3; clone_size: NA; cdr3_aa: CAISEMMGYQDEQYF; cdr3_nt: TGTGCCATCAGTGAGATGATGGGGTATCAGGACGAGCAGTACTTC
j_call: TRBJ1-4; cdr3_length: 11; d_call: NA; v_call: TRBV29-1; clone_size: many; cdr3_aa: CSVELGRVLFF; cdr3_nt: TGCAGCGTTGAACTGGGGAGGGTACTGTTTTTT
j_call: TRBJ1-2; cdr3_length: 16; d_call: NA; v_call: TRBV12-3/TRBV12-4; clone_size: once; cdr3_aa: CASSAGAGAGPLSYTF; cdr3_nt: TGTGCCAGCAGTGCAGGGGCTGGGGCAGGGCCCCTAAGCTACACCTTC
j_call: TRBJ1-1; cdr3_length: 14; d_call: NA; v_call: TRBV2; clone_size: few; cdr3_aa: CASSEALGNTEAFF; cdr3_nt: TGTGCCAGCAGTGAAGCGCTTGGGAACACTGAAGCTTTCTTT
j_call: TRBJ1-6; cdr3_length: 16; d_call: TRBD1; v_call: TRBV25-1; clone_size: NA; cdr3_aa: CASRSQTGTVNSPLHF; cdr3_nt: TGTGCCAGCAGATCCCAGACCGGGACAGTAAATTCACCCCTCCACTTT